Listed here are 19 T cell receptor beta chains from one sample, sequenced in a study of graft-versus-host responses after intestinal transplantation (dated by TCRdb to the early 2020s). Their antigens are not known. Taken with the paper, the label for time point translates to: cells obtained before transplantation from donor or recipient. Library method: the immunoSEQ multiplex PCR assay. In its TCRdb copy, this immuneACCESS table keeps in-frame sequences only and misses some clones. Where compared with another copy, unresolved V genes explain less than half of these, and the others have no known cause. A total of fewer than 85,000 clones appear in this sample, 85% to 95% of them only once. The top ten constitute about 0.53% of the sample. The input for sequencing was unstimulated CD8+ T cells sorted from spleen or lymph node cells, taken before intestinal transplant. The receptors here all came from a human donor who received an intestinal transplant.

The CDR3 nucleotides read TGTGCCAGCAGCTGCGGACCGGGGCCCAAAGCTTTCTTT. It encodes CASSCGPGPKAFF. The V gene is TRBV5-4, the J gene TRBJ1-1, with D maybe TRBD1 (5 bases). V gave up 3 bases and J gave up 9 bases, with 15 bases separating them. CDR1 SGHNT and CDR2 YYREEE come from the germline V gene (reference sequence). The length of the CDR3 is 13 residues. The complete variable domain, with remaining parts taken from reference TRBV5-4 and TRBJ1-1, reads ETGVTQSPTHLIKTRGQQVTLRCSSQSGHNTVSWYQQALGQGPQFIFQYYREEENGRGNFPPRFSGLQFPNYSSELNVNALELDDSALYLCASSCGPGPKAFFGQGTRLTVV.

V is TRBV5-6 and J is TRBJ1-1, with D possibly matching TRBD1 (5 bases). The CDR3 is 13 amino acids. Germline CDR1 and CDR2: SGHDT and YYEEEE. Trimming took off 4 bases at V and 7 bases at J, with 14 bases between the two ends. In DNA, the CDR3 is TGTGCCAGCAGCCCAGGGACCGAAATTGAAGCTTTCTTT. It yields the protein CASSPGTEIEAFF.

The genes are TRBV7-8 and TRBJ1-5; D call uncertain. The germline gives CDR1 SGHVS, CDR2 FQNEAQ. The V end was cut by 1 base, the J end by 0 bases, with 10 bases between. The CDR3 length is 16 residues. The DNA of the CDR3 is TGTGCCAGCAGCTTAGGGAACAGATATAGCAATCAGCCCCAGCATTTT. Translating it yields CASSLGNRYSNQPQHF. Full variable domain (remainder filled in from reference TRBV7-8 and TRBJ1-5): GAGVSQSPRYKVAKRGQDVALRCDPISGHVSLFWYQQALGQGPEFLTYFQNEAQLDKSGLPSDRFFAERPEGSVSTLKIQRTQQEDSAVYLCASSLGNRYSNQPQHFGDGTRLSIL.

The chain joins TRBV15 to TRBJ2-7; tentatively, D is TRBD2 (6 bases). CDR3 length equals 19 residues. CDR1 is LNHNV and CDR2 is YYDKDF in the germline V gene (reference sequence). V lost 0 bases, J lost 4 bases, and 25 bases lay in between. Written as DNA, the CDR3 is TGTGCCACCAGCAGAGATCTGGGGTCGGTGACGGGAGCGCGTTACGAGCAGTACTTC. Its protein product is CATSRDLGSVTGARYEQYF.

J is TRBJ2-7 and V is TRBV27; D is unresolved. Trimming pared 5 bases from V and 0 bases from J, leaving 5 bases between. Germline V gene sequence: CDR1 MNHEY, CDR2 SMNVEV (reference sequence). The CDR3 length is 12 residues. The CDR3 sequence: CASSTSSYEQYF. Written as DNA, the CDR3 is TGTGCCAGCAGTACGTCCTCCTACGAGCAGTACTTC.

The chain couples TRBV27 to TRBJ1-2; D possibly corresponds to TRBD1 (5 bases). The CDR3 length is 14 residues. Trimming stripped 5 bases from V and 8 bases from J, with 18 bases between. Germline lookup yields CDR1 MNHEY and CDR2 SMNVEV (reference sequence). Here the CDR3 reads CASSARPWGDGYTF. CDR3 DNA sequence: TGTGCCAGCAGTGCTCGTCCTTGGGGGGACGGCTACACCTTC.

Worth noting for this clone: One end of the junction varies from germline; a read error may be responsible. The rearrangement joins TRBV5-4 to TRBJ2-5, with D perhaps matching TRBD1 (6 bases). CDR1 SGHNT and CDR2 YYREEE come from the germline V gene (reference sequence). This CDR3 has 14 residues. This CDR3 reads CASSFWTDQEAQYF. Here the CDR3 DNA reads TGTGCCAGCAGCTTCTGGACAGACCAAGAGGCCCAGTACTTC.

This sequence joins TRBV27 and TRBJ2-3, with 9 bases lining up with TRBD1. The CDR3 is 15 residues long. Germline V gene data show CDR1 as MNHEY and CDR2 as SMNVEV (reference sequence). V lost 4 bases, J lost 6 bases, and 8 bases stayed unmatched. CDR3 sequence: CASSSGTGFWDTQYF. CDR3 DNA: TGTGCCAGCAGTTCCGGGACAGGGTTTTGGGATACGCAGTATTTT.

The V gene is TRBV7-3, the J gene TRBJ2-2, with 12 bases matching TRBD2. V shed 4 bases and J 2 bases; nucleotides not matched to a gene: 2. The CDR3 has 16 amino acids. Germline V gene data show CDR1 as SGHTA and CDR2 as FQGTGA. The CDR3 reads CASSSTSGSNTGELFF. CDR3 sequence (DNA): TGTGCCAGCAGCTCGACTAGCGGGAGTAACACCGGGGAGCTGTTTTTT.

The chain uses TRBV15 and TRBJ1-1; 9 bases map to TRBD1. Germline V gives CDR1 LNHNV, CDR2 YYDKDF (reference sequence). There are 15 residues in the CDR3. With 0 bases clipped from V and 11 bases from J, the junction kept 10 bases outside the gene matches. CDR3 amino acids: CATSRDGSGQGRAFF. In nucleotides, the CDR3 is TGTGCCACCAGCAGAGATGGCTCGGGACAGGGAAGGGCTTTCTTT.

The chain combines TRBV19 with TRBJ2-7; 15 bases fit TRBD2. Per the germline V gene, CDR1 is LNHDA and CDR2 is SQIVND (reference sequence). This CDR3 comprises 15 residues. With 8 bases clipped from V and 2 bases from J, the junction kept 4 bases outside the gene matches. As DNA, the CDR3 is TGTGCCAGTGCCGGGACTAGCGGGAGGACCTACGAGCAGTACTTC. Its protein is CASAGTSGRTYEQYF.

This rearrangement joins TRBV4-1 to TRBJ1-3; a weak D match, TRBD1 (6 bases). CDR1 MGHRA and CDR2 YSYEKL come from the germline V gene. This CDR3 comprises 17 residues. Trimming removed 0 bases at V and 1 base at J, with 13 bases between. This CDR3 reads CASSQDFWGASGNTIYF. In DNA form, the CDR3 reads TGCGCCAGCAGCCAAGATTTTTGGGGGGCTTCTGGAAACACCATATATTTT.

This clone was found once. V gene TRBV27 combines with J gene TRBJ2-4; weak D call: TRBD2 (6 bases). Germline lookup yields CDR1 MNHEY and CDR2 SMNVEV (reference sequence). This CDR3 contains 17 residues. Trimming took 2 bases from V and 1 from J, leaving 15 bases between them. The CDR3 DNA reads TGTGCCAGCAGTTTAGTAGGAGGGAATGAGGCCAAAAACATTCAGTACTTC. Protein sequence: CASSLVGGNEAKNIQYF.

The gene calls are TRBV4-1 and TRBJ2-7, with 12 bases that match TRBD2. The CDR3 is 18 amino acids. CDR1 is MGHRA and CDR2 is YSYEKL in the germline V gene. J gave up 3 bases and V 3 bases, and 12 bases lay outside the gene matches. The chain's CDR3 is CASSQEGVRTSGIYEQYF. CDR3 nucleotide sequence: TGCGCCAGCAGCCAGGAGGGGGTTAGGACTAGCGGGATCTACGAGCAGTACTTC.

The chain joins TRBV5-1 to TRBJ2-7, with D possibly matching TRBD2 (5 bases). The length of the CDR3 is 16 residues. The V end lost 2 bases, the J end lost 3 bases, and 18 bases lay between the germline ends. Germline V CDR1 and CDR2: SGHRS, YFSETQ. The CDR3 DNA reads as TGCGCCAGCAGCTTCGCGGGTCGAGCCCCCTTCTACGAGCAGTACTTC. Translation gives CASSFAGRAPFYEQYF.

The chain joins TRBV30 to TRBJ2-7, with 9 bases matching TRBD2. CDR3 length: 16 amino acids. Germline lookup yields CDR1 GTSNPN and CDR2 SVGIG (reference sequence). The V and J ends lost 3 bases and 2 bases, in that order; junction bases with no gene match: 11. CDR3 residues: CAWSERGLAHPYEQYF. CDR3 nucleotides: TGTGCCTGGAGCGAACGGGGACTAGCCCACCCCTACGAGCAGTACTTC.

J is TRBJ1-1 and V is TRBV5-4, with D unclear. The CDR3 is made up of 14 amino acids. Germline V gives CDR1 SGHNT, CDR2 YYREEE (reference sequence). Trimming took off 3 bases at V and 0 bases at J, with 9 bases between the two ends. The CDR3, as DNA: TGTGCCAGCAGCTCGGGTCTAATGAACACTGAAGCTTTCTTT. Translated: CASSSGLMNTEAFF.

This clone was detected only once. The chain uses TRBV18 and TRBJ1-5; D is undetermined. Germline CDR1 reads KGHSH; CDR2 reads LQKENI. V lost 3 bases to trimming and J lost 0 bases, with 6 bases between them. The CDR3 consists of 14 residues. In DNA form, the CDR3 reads TGTGCCAGCTCACCTTGGGATAGCAATCAGCCCCAGCATTTT. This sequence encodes CASSPWDSNQPQHF. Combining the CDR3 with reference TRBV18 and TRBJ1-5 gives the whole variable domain NAGVMQNPRHLVRRRGQEARLRCSPMKGHSHVYWYRQLPEEGLKFMVYLQKENIIDESGMPKERFSAEFPKEGPSILRIQQVVRGDSAAYFCASSPWDSNQPQHFGDGTRLSIL.

The CDR3 protein is CANRFNTGELFF. The CDR3 DNA is TGTGCCAACCGCTTTAACACCGGGGAGCTGTTTTTT. The genes are TRBV2 and TRBJ2-2; D not certain. The CDR3 consists of 12 residues. CDR1 and CDR2 from the germline V gene are SNHLY and FYNNEI. V lost 10 bases and J lost 2, with 8 bases in between.